One and the same sample provided the 5 T cell receptor beta chains below, sequenced in a study of blood T cell repertoires in COVID-19. Repertoires were generated with immunoSEQ multiplex PCR, while TCRdb's copy carries only in-frame clones and drops some. Of 100,000 to 150,000 clones listed, roughly 84% were seen once; the top ten hold more than 1.2%. Material for sequencing was peripheral blood. The source is a man in his sixties with acute or convalescent COVID-19.

In its sample, this clone was seen a few times. This rearrangement joins TRBV29-1 to TRBJ1-1, with D maybe TRBD1 (5 bases). The CDR3 loop spans 13 amino acids. V was cut by 7 bases and J by 2 bases, with 14 bases left in between. Germline CDR1 SQVTM, CDR2 ANQGSEA. In DNA form, the CDR3 reads TGCAGCGCCTCCCTAGGGGTCAACACTGAAGCTTTCTTT. This gives the protein CSASLGVNTEAFF.

The chain joins TRBV7-9 to TRBJ1-2; 7 positions agree with TRBD1. The CDR3 runs 15 residues. CDR1 and CDR2 from the germline V gene are SEHNR and FQNEAQ (reference sequence). Trimming cost V 2 bases and J 5 bases; bases outside gene matches: 8. CDR3 loop: CASSLPRQGSYGYTF. Here the CDR3 DNA reads TGTGCCAGCAGCTTACCAAGACAGGGAAGTTATGGCTACACCTTC.

The V gene is TRBV10-2, the J gene TRBJ2-2; D is unresolved. Trimming pared 4 bases from V and 6 bases from J, leaving 9 bases between. The CDR3 totals 13 residues. Per the germline V gene, CDR1 is WSHSY and CDR2 is SAAADI. CDR3 amino acids: CASSGSSPGELFF. In DNA, the CDR3 is TGCGCCAGCAGTGGTTCCAGTCCCGGGGAGCTGTTTTTT.

The chain carries TRBV5-1 and TRBJ1-4; D perhaps matches TRBD1 (5 bases). This CDR3 region has 14 residues. Germline loops: CDR1 SGHRS, CDR2 YFSETQ. The V and J ends lost 0 bases and 4 bases respectively, with 7 bases between them. The CDR3 loop reads CASSLGQFNEKLFF. CDR3 nucleotides: TGCGCCAGCAGCTTGGGACAGTTTAATGAAAAACTGTTTTTT.

This clone was detected a few times. The CDR3 loop is CASSQARGLYNSPLHF. The DNA of the CDR3 is TGTGCCAGCAGCCAAGCAAGGGGGCTGTATAATTCACCCCTCCACTTT. The gene calls are TRBV3-1 (or the pseudogene TRBV3-2) and TRBJ1-6, with 7 bases lining up with TRBD1. Germline V CDR1 and CDR2: LGHDT, YNNKEL (reference sequence). V lost 1 base and J lost 4; bases outside the gene matches: 4. The CDR3 length is 16 residues.